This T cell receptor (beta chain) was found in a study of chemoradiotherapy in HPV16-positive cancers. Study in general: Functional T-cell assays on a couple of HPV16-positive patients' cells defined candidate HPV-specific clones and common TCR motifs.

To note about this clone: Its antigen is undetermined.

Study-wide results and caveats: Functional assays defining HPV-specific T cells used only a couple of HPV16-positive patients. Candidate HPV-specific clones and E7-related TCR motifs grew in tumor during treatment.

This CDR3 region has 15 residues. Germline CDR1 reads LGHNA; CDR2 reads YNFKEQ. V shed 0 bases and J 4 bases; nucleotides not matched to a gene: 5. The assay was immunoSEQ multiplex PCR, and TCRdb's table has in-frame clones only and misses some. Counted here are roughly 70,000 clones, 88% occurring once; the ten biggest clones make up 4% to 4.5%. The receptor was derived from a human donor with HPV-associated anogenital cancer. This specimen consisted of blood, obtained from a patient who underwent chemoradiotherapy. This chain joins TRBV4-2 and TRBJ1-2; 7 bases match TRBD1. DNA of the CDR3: TGTGCCAGCAGCCAAGAAAGGGACAGCGTCTATGGCTACACCTTC. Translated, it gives CASSQERDSVYGYTF.